This entry lists 12 T cell receptor beta chains sequenced from one sample in a study of Tregs in tolerant kidney transplant recipients. Data came from immunoSEQ multiplex PCR; TCRdb stores just in-frame clones and leaves some out. The sample shows just under 65,000 clones, around 98% of them seen only once. Source: Tregs from blood, taken before the transplant. The receptors shown here come from a human donor who received a combined kidney and bone marrow transplant.

This clone came up once. The V call is TRBV6-6, the J call TRBJ2-7; 8 bases agree with TRBD1. There are 15 residues in the CDR3. The V gene's germline CDR1 is MNHNY and CDR2 SVGAGI (reference sequence). J was trimmed by 4 bases and V by 7 bases; bases with no gene match: 12. The CDR3 DNA sequence: TGTGCCAGCAACCGGGCTAGGACAGGGCGGTACGAGCAGTACTTC. The encoded protein is CASNRARTGRYEQYF.

The chain combines TRBV6-5 with TRBJ2-3, with TRBD1 matching 11 bases. The CDR3 runs 16 residues. With V trimmed by 4 bases and J by 3 bases, 6 bases remained unmatched. CDR1 and CDR2 (germline): MNHEY, SVGAGI. The CDR3 DNA reads as TGTGCCAGCAGTTCTGCCGGGACAGGGGGTACAGATACGCAGTATTTT. Its translation is CASSSAGTGGTDTQYF.

In DNA, the CDR3 is TGTGCCAGCAGAAAAACTAGCGGGGCCGCCAATGAGCAGTTCTTC. This encodes CASRKTSGAANEQFF. The chain links TRBV7-2 to TRBJ2-1, with 10 bases matching TRBD2. The V gene end was trimmed by 6 bases and the J gene end by 6 bases; junction bases not matched to a gene: 8. Per the germline V gene, CDR1 is SGHTA and CDR2 is FQGNSA. This CDR3 is 15 amino acids long.

This chain uses TRBV18 with TRBJ2-7; 10 nucleotides match TRBD1. With V trimmed by 4 bases and J by 5 bases, 5 bases remained unmatched. The length of the CDR3 is 14 residues. CDR1 is KGHSH and CDR2 is LQKENI in the germline V gene. The CDR3 loop reads CASSLRTGGDEQYF. The CDR3 DNA reads TGTGCCAGCTCACTCCGGACAGGGGGAGACGAGCAGTACTTC.

The chain is built from TRBV5-1 and TRBJ1-4; the D gene is possibly TRBD1 (5 bases). The CDR3 is made up of 14 amino acids. Trimming removed 0 bases at V and 6 bases at J, with 9 bases between. The germline V gene encodes CDR1 SGHRS and CDR2 YFSETQ. The CDR3 region is CASSLEGLYEKLFF. In nucleotides, the CDR3 is TGCGCCAGCAGCTTGGAGGGACTTTATGAAAAACTGTTTTTT.

The rearrangement links TRBV10-3 to TRBJ1-2; unclear D gene. CDR3 length: 15 residues. Trimming took 2 bases from V and 4 from J, leaving 14 bases between them. Per the germline V gene, CDR1 is ENHRY and CDR2 is SYGVKD. The CDR3 loop reads CAISEAEGLGYGYTF. The CDR3 DNA reads as TGTGCCATCAGTGAGGCGGAAGGCCTCGGCTATGGCTACACCTTC.

The chain links TRBV18 to TRBJ2-5, with 8 bases that match TRBD2. The CDR3 has 14 residues. With 3 bases clipped from V and 2 bases from J, the junction kept 2 bases outside the gene matches. Germline V gene lookup returns CDR1 KGHSH and CDR2 LQKENI. This CDR3 reads CASSPIAGQETQYF. CDR3 DNA: TGTGCCAGCTCACCTATAGCGGGACAAGAGACCCAGTACTTC.

J is TRBJ2-3 and V is TRBV7-8; 10 nucleotides line up with TRBD2. The CDR3 covers 17 residues. Looked up from germline, CDR1 is SGHVS and CDR2 is FQNEAQ. After removal of 5 bases from V and 2 bases from J, the junction contained 10 bases not matched to a gene. DNA of the CDR3: TGTGCCAGCAGCAAGAGGACGACTAGCGGGCCCACAGATACGCAGTATTTT. It specifies CASSKRTTSGPTDTQYF.

The V gene is TRBV18, the J gene TRBJ2-7, with TRBD2 matching over 7 bases. Germline V gives CDR1 KGHSH, CDR2 LQKENI. J gave up 2 bases and V 6 bases, and 4 bases lay outside the gene matches. This CDR3 comprises 13 residues. The CDR3, as DNA: TGTGCCAGCTCGGAAGGACTAGCCTACGAGCAGTACTTC. As protein: CASSEGLAYEQYF.

This chain links TRBV9 with TRBJ2-3; D remains ambiguous. The V end lost 2 bases, the J end lost 0 bases, and 7 bases lay between the germline ends. There are 14 residues in the CDR3. The germline CDR1 and CDR2 sequences are SGDLS and YYNGEE. The CDR3 coding sequence is TGTGCCAGCAGCGTGACATCAAGCACAGATACGCAGTATTTT. This codes for CASSVTSSTDTQYF. Based on the CDR3 plus reference TRBV9 and TRBJ2-3, the full variable domain is DSGVTQTPKHLITATGQRVTLRCSPRSGDLSVYWYQQSLDQGLQFLIQYYNGEERAKGNILERFSAQQFPDLHSELNLSSLELGDSALYFCASSVTSSTDTQYFGPGTRLTVL.

The chain carries TRBV19 and TRBJ2-7; 7 bases match TRBD1. The germline V gene has CDR1 LNHDA and CDR2 SQIVND (reference sequence). The CDR3 length is 14 residues. Trimming at V came to 3 bases and at J to 3 bases, leaving 5 bases not matched to a gene. Written as DNA, the CDR3 is TGTGCCAGTAGTATCCAGGGACAGATCTACGAGCAGTACTTC. Its translation: CASSIQGQIYEQYF. The complete variable domain, with remaining parts taken from reference TRBV19 and TRBJ2-7, reads DGGITQSPKYLFRKEGQNVTLSCEQNLNHDAMYWYRQDPGQGLRLIYYSQIVNDFQKGDIAEGYSVSREKKESFPLTVTSAQKNPTAFYLCASSIQGQIYEQYFGPGTRLTVT.

V usage is TRBV6-6 and J usage is TRBJ1-1; weak D call: TRBD1 (5 bases). Trimming pared 1 base from V and 4 bases from J, leaving 10 bases between. The CDR3 spans 14 residues. Germline V gene lookup returns CDR1 MNHNY and CDR2 SVGAGI (reference sequence). The CDR3, as DNA: TGTGCCAGCAGTTACTGGGCGGGGGGCACTGAAGCTTTCTTT. It specifies CASSYWAGGTEAFF.